This T cell receptor beta chain was recorded in a study of cytomegalovirus exposure and HLA in healthy donors (dated by TCRdb to about 2017). Some background on the complete study: In an earlier analysis of under 600 of the donors, 250 to 300 Gb of sequence data and 100 million or so unique TCR beta sequences from 180 million or so T cells were reported. An early release that covered roughly 600 HLA-typed donors contained approximately 300 gigabases of sequencing data and approximately 85 million unique TCR sequences. Of the 300 to 500 genotyped donors, more than 75% were placed in the genetic ancestry cluster associated with self-reported Caucasian donors. The study was designed to test whether signatures of past pathogen exposure could be identified by cataloging public T cell receptors. The study profiled the T cell repertoires of hundreds of subjects by immunosequencing and related them to cytomegalovirus serostatus. In addition to the first cohort of 666 subjects, a separate validation cohort of under 150 different subjects was used. To predict cytomegalovirus infection status, the study combined high-throughput TCR immunosequencing, statistical association of individual TCRs with disease status, and machine learning. To study patterns of TCR occurrence, a later analysis re-analyzed previously published TCR beta repertoires from 666 donors and added high-resolution HLA genotyping. The later analysis used no new phenotypic data to find candidate immune exposures, relying instead on TCR beta sequences and their occurrence across donors. To decide whether each TCR beta V gene segment behaved as functional or pseudogenic, an earlier analysis of approximately 620 of the donors relied on high-throughput TCR beta sequencing. Alongside the repertoire data, information on donor age, sex, ethnicity and CMV serostatus was compiled. In a later genetic analysis, genome-wide SNP genotypes for about 55% of the roughly 670 donors were used, and that subset was treated as a discovery cohort. Every repertoire in the discovery cohort had been generated on one and the same sequencing platform. Both class I and class II loci were covered by HLA typing, at four-digit resolution. The number of donors typed differed by locus, with about 629-640 for A, B, C, DRB1 and DQB1, more than 500 for DQA1, approximately 580 for DPA1, and some 440 for DPB1. Four or five DR-DQ haplotypes were treated as single units for association and clustering because of strong linkage in the cohort. Among some 410 genotyped donors of the cohort, an average of around 250,000 unique TCR beta nucleotide sequences was sequenced per donor, of which about 18% were non-productive.

As concerns this clone: There is no known antigen for this receptor. It has no much larger one-base neighbor in the sample; base qualities were not kept.

In total, 500 to 700 healthy bone marrow donors made up the cohort. All cohort members were sampled while nominally healthy, although unrecorded immune exposures were likely present. The donor was CMV seronegative and belonged to the group of roughly 330 seronegative cohort members. A peripheral blood sample was provided by each donor, and peripheral blood mononuclear cells were used for TCR beta sequencing. Genomic DNA was extracted from the blood cell samples with the Qiagen DNeasy Blood Extraction Kit. The CDR3, cysteine through phenylalanine, is 11 amino acids long. Of all the DNA, just the CDR3 is kept, 33 bases in frame from base 1. V is pruned by 8 bases and J by 10 bases, leaving 5 bases of the junction without a gene match. The germline V gene supplies CDR1 SGHDN and CDR2 FVKESK. What the authors observed across the whole study: For the cohort, immune exposure information was limited to CMV serostatus. A later analysis found that most CMV-associated TCR beta chains appeared HLA-restricted, with HLA associations seemingly driven largely by CMV exposure. A later analysis found that TCR association rates varied across HLA loci, with DRB1 alleles showing the most associated TCRs and HLA-C alleles the fewest. The 87-base-pair reads could not distinguish some IMGT-functional V segments, including TRBV6-2 and TRBV6-3, so those segments were excluded. HLA typing was unavailable for some donors at each locus, so association tests used only the typed subset. According to a later analysis, parvovirus B19, influenza, CMV and Epstein-Barr virus appeared linked to several top co-occurrence clusters. In an earlier analysis of several hundred of the donors, most TCR beta V segments were observed in productive rearrangements about 90% or about 30% of the time, broadly matching IMGT annotations. It was suggested by the authors that the approach could potentially be generalized to other disease states and immunological phenotypes. A cluster of highly shared sequence variants was judged likely to represent a technical artifact of the sequencing pipeline. In a later genetic analysis, a missense DCLRE1C variant was associated with V-gene and J-gene trimming of TCR beta chains, and the association was replicated in an independent cohort. Most TCR sequences were observed very rarely across donors, whereas some public TCRs were present in many individuals. In the study, 150 to 200 TCR beta chains were listed as associated with cytomegalovirus. Specific HLA alleles were associated with 15,000 to 20,000 TCR beta sequences at a false discovery rate of 0.05 in a later analysis. The classifier was reported to diagnose cytomegalovirus status with high specificity and sensitivity in both the original and validation cohorts. A further reported finding was that TCR beta sequences accurately predicted the HLA-A and HLA-B alleles for most subjects in the first cohort. In this cohort, only TCR beta chains were sequenced, and detectable features were limited by the absence of alpha or paired-chain data. Three of the identified cytomegalovirus-associated TCR beta chains were confirmed in vitro to be specific for cytomegalovirus antigens. Correlated functional status among segregating V segments might be attributable to linkage disequilibrium, but an unknown experimental factor could not be ruled out. The presence/absence analyses assumed that sequencing depth was roughly uniform across donors, and that assumption may not be true. The earlier analysis of approximately 540 of the donors excluded some 15 rarely observed V segments, including chromosome 9 orphons, because counts were too low. Strong co-occurrence of HLA alleles, especially DR and DQ, made assigning TCR associations to individual alleles difficult. According to a later genetic analysis, donors in an Asian-associated ancestry cluster had fewer N-insertions in productive TCRs than the approximately 690-donor mean. Compared with equally common non-associated chains, HLA-associated TCR beta chains in a later analysis were more clonally expanded and had lower generation probabilities.

Library method: the immunoSEQ multiplex PCR assay. For the multiplex PCR, a mixture combining 60 forward primers for TCR Vbeta segments and 13 reverse primers for TCR Jbeta segments was used. A multiplex PCR assay on genomic DNA amplified the CDR3 region of rearranged TCR beta genes. Amplified TCR beta libraries were sequenced as 87-base-pair reads on the Illumina HiSeq System. Turning to the authors' computational methods: Across the roughly 600 repertoires, a later analysis counted some 80 million unique TCR beta chains, roughly 11 million of which were shared by at least two donors. A nearest-neighbor algorithm error-corrected the raw reads and collapsed the reads into unique sequences, merging closely related sequences to remove PCR and sequencing errors. To assign V, D and J gene segments, CDR3 sequences were aligned to IMGT reference sequences. For a sequence to be retained, a match of at least six nucleotides was required to both a V gene segment and a J gene segment. Rearrangements were called productive when the CDR3 lacked stop codons and stayed in frame with V and J; all others were non-productive. CDR3 was defined by IMGT convention, running from the second conserved V-encoded cysteine to the conserved J-encoded phenylalanine. The earlier analysis of about 620 of the donors excluded sequences that lacked an unambiguous match to a single V gene segment. An earlier analysis of fewer than 750 of the donors called V segments functional above 56.7% productive rearrangements and segregating when the between-donor standard deviation exceeded 5%. A statistical classification framework was developed to diagnose cytomegalovirus status using the catalog of TCR beta chain sequences. V and J gene assignment, in a later analysis, came from comparing TCR nucleotide sequences with IMGT/GENE-DB human TR gene sequences. A later analysis assigned CDR3 sequences and most-parsimonious VDJ recombination scenarios with the TCRdist pipeline. In a later analysis, each TCR beta chain was defined by its CDR3 amino acid sequence together with its V-gene family, and reads lacking a unique V-gene family were excluded. A later analysis removed 550 to 650 highly shared, low-generation-probability nucleotide sequences to deal with suspected cross-contamination and a sequencing artifact. For each public chain, a later analysis derived a clonal expansion index from normalized ranks of inferred template counts within each repertoire. Generation probabilities in a later analysis came from a VDJ recombination model fitted to out-of-frame rearrangements, and those results were checked against IGoR. A later analysis scored TCR-TCR, TCR-HLA and TCR-CMV co-occurrence with hypergeometric tests, applying a repertoire-size bias correction to TCR pairs. To estimate false discovery rates, a later analysis permuted the HLA or CMV assignments 20 times. In a later analysis, co-occurring TCRs were grouped using DBSCAN, and TCRdist sequence similarity was added for clustering within HLA-allele-positive subsets. Co-occurrence clustering excluded repertoires with fewer than 30,000 or more than 120,000 public chains, plus five with anomalous nucleotide sharing. TCRdb stores this immuneACCESS table with in-frame sequences only. Part of the clones is absent; in the studies checked, under half of the shortfall reflects unresolved V genes, and no reason is known for the rest. The D gene and trimming were derived from the DNA, and the V and J assignments and clone size from that table. Recorded for this sample are some 140,000 clones; roughly 74% of them occurred a single time. The ten largest account for approximately 3% of the sample.

The sample taken for sequencing was PBMCs. The receptor comes from a man aged 18-30 years in good health and CMV-seronegative. The chain is encoded by TRBV14 joined to TRBJ2-1, and 7 bases in between align with TRBD2. The DNA sequence is as follows: TGTGCCAGCGGGCAGGGAGGGGAGCAGTTCTTC. The encoded protein is CASGQGGEQFF.